A selection of T cell receptor beta chains follows, all from one sample in a study of blood T cell repertoires in COVID-19. Data came from immunoSEQ multiplex PCR; TCRdb stores just in-frame clones and leaves some out. The data contain under 200,000 clones, roughly 90% of them singletons. Material: PBMCs or T cells enriched from blood (not recorded which). The receptors shown here come from a woman between 45 and 60 years old who had recovered from COVID-19. CDR3s include the opening cysteine and the closing phenylalanine or tryptophan. The D gene is left open where the match is weak. Clone size is stated in some rows and not others, as once, few, many or a class when expanded.

j_gene: TRBJ1-2
abundance: .
d_gene: .
v_gene: TRBV12-2
CDR3aa: CASRGIGGPNYGYTF
CDR3nt: TGTGCAAGTCGCGGAATAGGGGGCCCGAACTATGGCTACACCTTC

j_gene: TRBJ2-3
abundance: .
d_gene: TRBD1
v_gene: TRBV30
CDR3aa: CAWVDRAASTDTQYF
CDR3nt: TGTGCCTGGGTAGACAGGGCGGCTAGCACAGATACGCAGTATTTT

j_gene: TRBJ1-2
abundance: .
d_gene: .
v_gene: TRBV5-5
CDR3aa: CASSLRPDLRGGGYTF
CDR3nt: TGTGCCAGCAGCTTGAGGCCGGACCTGAGGGGGGGAGGCTACACCTTC

j_gene: TRBJ2-3
abundance: .
d_gene: TRBD2
v_gene: TRBV9
CDR3aa: CASSPQTIAGGVQYF
CDR3nt: TGTGCCAGCAGCCCCCAGACGATAGCGGGGGGCGTGCAGTATTTT

j_gene: TRBJ1-1
abundance: .
d_gene: TRBD1
v_gene: TRBV18
CDR3aa: CASSPLTGMNTEAFF
CDR3nt: TGTGCCAGCTCACCCCTGACAGGGATGAACACTGAAGCTTTCTTT

j_gene: TRBJ2-7
abundance: once
d_gene: TRBD1
v_gene: TRBV5-1
CDR3aa: CASSLNPGTGSYEQYF
CDR3nt: TGCGCCAGCAGCTTAAATCCCGGGACAGGGTCCTACGAGCAGTACTTC

j_gene: TRBJ2-2
abundance: .
d_gene: .
v_gene: TRBV11-3
CDR3aa: CASSLATNTGELFF
CDR3nt: TGTGCCAGCAGCTTGGCCACCAATACCGGGGAGCTGTTTTTT

j_gene: TRBJ1-5
abundance: .
d_gene: .
v_gene: TRBV15
CDR3aa: CATGAARLNQPQHF
CDR3nt: TGTGCCACCGGCGCGGCGCGTCTGAATCAGCCCCAGCATTTT

j_gene: TRBJ1-1
abundance: few
d_gene: .
v_gene: TRBV5-8
CDR3aa: CASSSDRGDEAFF
CDR3nt: TGTGCCAGCAGTTCCGACAGAGGAGATGAAGCTTTCTTT

j_gene: TRBJ2-3
abundance: .
d_gene: .
v_gene: TRBV9
CDR3aa: CASSVAGLNTDTQYF
CDR3nt: TGTGCCAGCAGCGTAGCGGGACTTAACACAGATACGCAGTATTTT

j_gene: TRBJ1-1
abundance: .
d_gene: .
v_gene: TRBV4-1
CDR3aa: CASSQRGTDTEAFF
CDR3nt: TGCGCCAGCAGCCAAAGGGGGACGGACACTGAAGCTTTCTTT

j_gene: TRBJ2-7
abundance: .
d_gene: TRBD1
v_gene: TRBV18
CDR3aa: CASSPRDSQYEQYF
CDR3nt: TGTGCCAGCTCACCCCGGGACAGCCAGTACGAGCAGTACTTC

j_gene: TRBJ1-6
abundance: .
d_gene: .
v_gene: TRBV9
CDR3aa: CASQRGETSYNSPLHF
CDR3nt: TGTGCCAGCCAGCGGGGAGAGACCTCCTATAATTCACCCCTCCACTTT

j_gene: TRBJ2-5
abundance: once
d_gene: TRBD2
v_gene: TRBV19
CDR3aa: CASSIASGDGETQYF
CDR3nt: TGTGCCAGTAGTATAGCTAGCGGGGACGGGGAGACCCAGTACTTC

j_gene: TRBJ1-2
abundance: .
d_gene: TRBD1
v_gene: TRBV5-6
CDR3aa: CASRLRGSNYGYTF
CDR3nt: TGTGCCAGCAGGCTCAGGGGGTCGAACTATGGCTACACCTTC

j_gene: TRBJ2-1
abundance: .
d_gene: TRBD2
v_gene: TRBV6-5
CDR3aa: CASSRLAPYNEQFF
CDR3nt: TGTGCCAGCAGTCGACTAGCACCTTACAATGAGCAGTTCTTC

j_gene: TRBJ2-1
abundance: .
d_gene: TRBD2
v_gene: TRBV15
CDR3aa: CATSGLAGGPYNEQFF
CDR3nt: TGTGCCACCTCCGGACTAGCGGGGGGGCCGTACAATGAGCAGTTCTTC

j_gene: TRBJ1-2
abundance: .
d_gene: TRBD1
v_gene: TRBV7-2
CDR3aa: CASSLRGQDVGGYTF
CDR3nt: TGTGCCAGCAGCTTAAGGGGACAGGACGTTGGAGGCTACACCTTC

j_gene: TRBJ1-1
abundance: .
d_gene: TRBD1
v_gene: TRBV11-3
CDR3aa: CASSLATGGYTEAFF
CDR3nt: TGTGCCAGCAGCTTAGCCACAGGGGGGTACACTGAAGCTTTCTTT

j_gene: TRBJ1-1
abundance: .
d_gene: TRBD1
v_gene: TRBV7-3
CDR3aa: CASSLSPRGDGEAFF
CDR3nt: TGTGCCAGCAGCTTAAGCCCCAGGGGGGACGGTGAAGCTTTCTTT

j_gene: TRBJ2-4
abundance: .
d_gene: .
v_gene: TRBV3-1/TRBV3-2
CDR3aa: CASSPSGGKNIQYF
CDR3nt: TGTGCCAGCAGCCCCTCCGGAGGCAAAAACATTCAGTACTTC

j_gene: TRBJ2-2
abundance: .
d_gene: TRBD2
v_gene: TRBV5-1
CDR3aa: CASGKGLAGGTGELFF
CDR3nt: TGCGCCAGCGGAAAGGGACTAGCGGGGGGCACCGGGGAGCTGTTTTTT

j_gene: TRBJ1-1
abundance: .
d_gene: TRBD1
v_gene: TRBV7-3
CDR3aa: CASSPGQGNTEAFF
CDR3nt: TGTGCCAGCAGCCCCGGACAGGGGAACACTGAAGCTTTCTTT

j_gene: TRBJ1-2
abundance: .
d_gene: TRBD1
v_gene: TRBV12-3/TRBV12-4
CDR3aa: CASSIGTDYGYTF
CDR3nt: TGTGCCAGCAGCATCGGGACAGACTATGGCTACACCTTC

j_gene: TRBJ2-2
abundance: .
d_gene: .
v_gene: TRBV6-5
CDR3aa: CASGRAGELFF
CDR3nt: TGTGCCAGCGGCAGGGCCGGGGAGCTGTTTTTT

j_gene: TRBJ2-3
abundance: .
d_gene: TRBD1
v_gene: TRBV4-3
CDR3aa: CASSQGWWPGQGSTDTQYF
CDR3nt: TGCGCCAGCAGCCAAGGTTGGTGGCCGGGACAGGGGAGCACAGATACGCAGTATTTT

j_gene: TRBJ1-2
abundance: .
d_gene: .
v_gene: TRBV7-2
CDR3aa: CATSLGGQGGYTF
CDR3nt: TGTGCCACCAGCTTAGGAGGTCAGGGAGGCTACACCTTC

j_gene: TRBJ1-1
abundance: few
d_gene: .
v_gene: TRBV28
CDR3aa: CASSLPGYTEAFF
CDR3nt: TGTGCCAGCAGTTTGCCGGGGTATACTGAAGCTTTCTTT

j_gene: TRBJ1-6
abundance: .
d_gene: TRBD1
v_gene: TRBV6-1
CDR3aa: CASSDTGQYNSPLHF
CDR3nt: TGTGCCAGCAGTGATACGGGACAGTATAATTCACCCCTCCACTTT

j_gene: TRBJ2-1
abundance: .
d_gene: TRBD2
v_gene: TRBV2
CDR3aa: CAGRGESSYNEQFF
CDR3nt: TGTGCCGGCCGGGGGGAGAGCTCCTACAATGAGCAGTTCTTC

j_gene: TRBJ2-3
abundance: once
d_gene: .
v_gene: TRBV7-2
CDR3aa: CASSLVGGQTITDTQYF
CDR3nt: TGTGCCAGCAGCTTAGTGGGTGGTCAGACTATTACAGATACGCAGTATTTT

j_gene: TRBJ1-1
abundance: .
d_gene: .
v_gene: TRBV6-5
CDR3aa: CASSQQGLNTEAFF
CDR3nt: TGTGCCAGCAGCCAACAGGGCCTGAACACTGAAGCTTTCTTT

j_gene: TRBJ2-7
abundance: .
d_gene: .
v_gene: TRBV7-9
CDR3aa: CASSPPQVIPPEQYF
CDR3nt: TGTGCCAGCAGCCCCCCACAGGTAATACCCCCCGAGCAGTACTTC

j_gene: TRBJ2-7
abundance: .
d_gene: .
v_gene: TRBV30
CDR3aa: CAWSSIYEQYF
CDR3nt: TGTGCCTGGAGTTCTATCTACGAGCAGTACTTC

j_gene: TRBJ1-1
abundance: .
d_gene: .
v_gene: TRBV24-1
CDR3aa: CATSVEGGEAFF
CDR3nt: TGTGCCACCAGTGTCGAGGGGGGGGAAGCTTTCTTT

j_gene: TRBJ1-2
abundance: .
d_gene: TRBD1
v_gene: TRBV4-3
CDR3aa: CASSRLGTGRYTF
CDR3nt: TGCGCCAGCAGCCGCCTCGGGACAGGTCGCTACACCTTC

j_gene: TRBJ1-4
abundance: .
d_gene: TRBD1
v_gene: TRBV6-5
CDR3aa: CASKPHRGGSGKLFF
CDR3nt: TGTGCCAGCAAGCCGCACAGGGGCGGCTCGGGAAAACTGTTTTTT

j_gene: TRBJ1-5
abundance: .
d_gene: TRBD1
v_gene: TRBV15
CDR3aa: CATSRGRPGQGNQPQHF
CDR3nt: TGTGCCACCAGCAGGGGCCGTCCGGGACAGGGGAATCAGCCCCAGCATTTT